This record covers a single TCR beta chain. This entry is derived from a study of blood T cell repertoires in COVID-19. Overall study context: Some COVID-19 samples were acute and others convalescent; all came from the United States, Italy and Spain. Sample material is recorded as cDNA or gDNA derived from T cells, B-cell-depleted T cells, or PBMCs.

Produced via immunoSEQ multiplex PCR; TCRdb's table is partial and in-frame only. Here the sample spans 250,000 to 300,000 clones, 80% to 95% being singletons. The CDR3 has 16 amino acids. V lost 2 bases and J lost 0, with 14 bases in between. Germline lookup yields CDR1 SGHRS and CDR2 YFSETQ. Clinical histories supplied by participants themselves formed the basis of cohort assignment. Two negative PCRs, clearance, or symptom resolution had been documented for recovered Cohort 3 donors. The genes are TRBV5-1 and TRBJ1-2, with D unresolved. Sequencing was done on a sample of PBMCs or T cells enriched from blood (not recorded which). This receptor was obtained from a young woman who had recovered from COVID-19. The CDR3 DNA reads as TGCGCCAGCAGCTTCTTCCGGGAGAGAGCTAACTATGGCTACACCTTC. Protein sequence: CASSFFRERANYGYTF. The entire variable domain, with the rest obtained from reference TRBV5-1 and TRBJ1-2, is as follows: KAGVTQTPRYLIKTRGQQVTLSCSPISGHRSVSWYQQTPGQGLQFLFEYFSETQRNKGNFPGRFSGRQFSNSRSEMNVSTLELGDSALYLCASSFFRERANYGYTFGSGTRLTVV.